Following are 26 T cell receptor beta chains from one sample sequenced in a study of T cell changes during pregnancy in multiple sclerosis (dated by TCRdb to between 2018 and 2021). Libraries came from the immunoSEQ multiplex PCR assay. The clones in this table, taken by TCRdb from immuneACCESS, are in-frame only. Not every clone is retained; where verified, under half of the shortfall comes from an unresolved V gene, and the cause of the rest is unknown. This sample is represented by some 100,000 clones; around 92% of them were singletons. The ten most abundant clones make up 0.9% of the sample. The input for sequencing was peripheral blood, taken before pregnancy. All receptors derive from a female donor with multiple sclerosis, enrolled in a pregnancy study.

The V call is TRBV5-6, the J call TRBJ2-1, with TRBD1 as a possible D gene (6 bases). V was trimmed by 5 bases and J by 6 bases, leaving 12 bases between them. Germline V gene lookup returns CDR1 SGHDT and CDR2 YYEEEE. The CDR3 is made up of 13 amino acids. CDR3 nucleotide sequence: TGTGCCAGCAGGCAGGGGTTTCGCAATGAGCAGTTCTTC. Protein sequence: CASRQGFRNEQFF.

J is TRBJ2-1 and V is TRBV15; 7 positions agree with TRBD2. This CDR3 has 18 residues. Germline CDR1 LNHNV, CDR2 YYDKDF (reference sequence). J lost 10 bases, V lost 2 bases, and 20 bases had no gene match. CDR3 amino acids: CATSRRAGLAGVQEEQFF. DNA for the CDR3: TGTGCCACCAGCAGAAGGGCTGGGCTGGCGGGAGTTCAGGAGGAGCAGTTCTTC. The variable domain in full, completed from reference TRBV15 and TRBJ2-1, reads DAMVIQNPRYQVTQFGKPVTLSCSQTLNHNVMYWYQQKSSQAPKLLFHYYDKDFNNEADTPDNFQSRRPNTSFCFLDIRSPGLGDTAMYLCATSRRAGLAGVQEEQFFGPGTRLTVL.

This sequence joins TRBV5-1 and TRBJ1-4; 9 bases map to TRBD1. V shed 1 base and J 7 bases; nucleotides not matched to a gene: 2. The CDR3 sequence is 14 residues long. The V gene's germline CDR1 is SGHRS and CDR2 YFSETQ. The CDR3: CASSLTGGSEKLFF. The DNA of the CDR3 is TGCGCCAGCAGCTTGACAGGGGGCAGTGAAAAACTGTTTTTT.

The genes are TRBV27 and TRBJ2-1; 9 nucleotides match TRBD2. Germline V gives CDR1 MNHEY, CDR2 SMNVEV (reference sequence). Losses at the gene ends were 6 bases for V and 4 bases for J; bases not matched to a gene: 13. This CDR3 has 17 residues. This CDR3 reads CASRRGAGGPRYNEQFF. The CDR3 coding sequence is TGTGCCAGCAGACGTGGGGCGGGAGGGCCCCGGTACAATGAGCAGTTCTTC.

This chain uses TRBV19 with TRBJ2-5, with 7 bases lining up with TRBD2. The CDR3 is made up of 14 amino acids. V gave up 2 bases and J gave up 2 bases; unmatched junction bases: 2. Germline CDR1 LNHDA, CDR2 SQIVND (reference sequence). This CDR3 reads CASSISGAQETQYF. The CDR3 DNA follows: TGTGCCAGTAGTATAAGCGGGGCTCAAGAGACCCAGTACTTC. The variable domain in full, with the rest retrieved from reference TRBV19 and TRBJ2-5, is DGGITQSPKYLFRKEGQNVTLSCEQNLNHDAMYWYRQDPGQGLRLIYYSQIVNDFQKGDIAEGYSVSREKKESFPLTVTSAQKNPTAFYLCASSISGAQETQYFGPGTRLLVL.

This clone has just one count. The genes are TRBV6-1 and TRBJ1-1, with D perhaps matching TRBD1 (6 bases). In germline, CDR1 is MNHNS, CDR2 SASEGT. The CDR3 runs 15 residues. V shed 5 bases and J shed 11 bases, with 24 bases lying between them. The chain's CDR3 is CASSPLLTGIPSAFF. The CDR3 DNA reads as TGTGCCAGCAGTCCTCTATTAACAGGGATACCCTCTGCTTTCTTT.

Only one count was recorded for this clone. The V and J genes are TRBV18 and TRBJ1-1; D is unresolved. V shed 2 bases and J shed 1 base, with 8 bases lying between them. Germline V gene lookup returns CDR1 KGHSH and CDR2 LQKENI. This CDR3 has 14 residues. The CDR3 sequence: CASSPKGENTEAFF. DNA for the CDR3: TGTGCCAGCTCACCAAAGGGAGAGAACACTGAAGCTTTCTTT.

V usage is TRBV6-1 and J usage is TRBJ2-3, with TRBD2 matching over 7 bases. The V and J ends lost 4 bases and 4 bases, in that order; junction bases with no gene match: 8. In germline, CDR1 is MNHNS, CDR2 SASEGT. This CDR3 region has 15 residues. The CDR3 reads CASSASGAWADTQYF. As DNA, the CDR3 is TGTGCCAGCAGTGCGAGCGGGGCCTGGGCAGATACGCAGTATTTT.

The genes are TRBV27 and TRBJ1-1; no definite D call. V was cut by 5 bases and J by 0 bases, with 10 bases left in between. CDR1 is MNHEY, CDR2 SMNVEV, per germline (reference sequence). The CDR3 is 14 amino acids. The CDR3 nucleotides are TGTGCCAGCAGTCGGGATTTTATGAACACTGAAGCTTTCTTT. Translated: CASSRDFMNTEAFF.

The chain recombines TRBV18 with TRBJ2-7, with D perhaps TRBD1 (6 bases). From germline, CDR1 is KGHSH and CDR2 LQKENI. This CDR3 has 14 amino acids. Trimming left V 3 bases short and J 2 bases short, with 11 bases between. In DNA form, the CDR3 reads TGTGCCAGCTCACCTCGGACAGAGGCCTACGAGCAGTACTTC. Protein sequence: CASSPRTEAYEQYF. Full variable domain (outside the CDR3, taken from reference TRBV18 and TRBJ2-7): NAGVMQNPRHLVRRRGQEARLRCSPMKGHSHVYWYRQLPEEGLKFMVYLQKENIIDESGMPKERFSAEFPKEGPSILRIQQVVRGDSAAYFCASSPRTEAYEQYFGPGTRLTVT.

The chain combines TRBV5-1 with TRBJ2-1, with unresolved D. The CDR3 is made up of 15 amino acids. V was cut by 4 bases and J by 0 bases, with 11 bases left in between. From germline, CDR1 is SGHRS and CDR2 YFSETQ. CDR3 loop: CASSQHRSSYNEQFF. As DNA, the CDR3 is TGCGCCAGCAGCCAGCATAGGAGCTCCTACAATGAGCAGTTCTTC.

This clone was observed a single time. The chain is built from TRBV11-2 and TRBJ1-1, with D perhaps matching TRBD1 (5 bases). This CDR3 has 16 residues. Germline V gene lookup returns CDR1 SGHAT and CDR2 FQNNGV. Trimming took 5 bases from V and 5 from J, leaving 21 bases between them. The CDR3 reads CASSLLPTVGRTEAFF. The CDR3 DNA is TGTGCCAGCAGCCTCCTACCGACAGTGGGAAGGACTGAAGCTTTCTTT.

This CDR3 is CASSEATGAGGNEQYF. Here the CDR3 DNA reads TGTGCCAGCAGTGAAGCGACAGGGGCCGGTGGAAACGAGCAGTACTTC. V is TRBV6-1 and J is TRBJ2-7; 8 bases fit TRBD1. Germline lookup yields CDR1 MNHNS and CDR2 SASEGT. The length of the CDR3 is 16 residues. Losses at the gene ends were 0 bases for V and 5 bases for J; bases not matched to a gene: 9.

The chain combines TRBV5-6 with TRBJ1-3; D may be TRBD1 (6 bases). The CDR3 is 15 residues long. Germline V lookup: CDR1 SGHDT, CDR2 YYEEEE. V lost 0 bases, J lost 2 bases, and 9 bases lay in between. CDR3 sequence (DNA): TGTGCCAGCAGCTTGGCAACAGGGACTGGAAACACCATATATTTT. Protein product: CASSLATGTGNTIYF.

This clone was observed a few times. This rearrangement joins TRBV27 to TRBJ1-5, with D tentatively TRBD1 (6 bases). The germline V gene encodes CDR1 MNHEY and CDR2 SMNVEV (reference sequence). The CDR3 is 16 amino acids. V shed 1 base and J shed 11 bases, with 21 bases lying between them. The CDR3 here is CASSLWGQGRESAQHF. The CDR3, as DNA: TGTGCCAGCAGTTTATGGGGGCAGGGAAGGGAATCGGCCCAGCATTTT.

This clone occurred once. V usage is TRBV11-2 and J usage is TRBJ1-5, with 7 nucleotides matching TRBD1. This CDR3 contains 16 residues. After removal of 5 bases from V and 0 bases from J, the junction contained 7 bases not matched to a gene. Germline V CDR1 and CDR2: SGHAT, FQNNGV. CDR3 DNA sequence: TGTGCCAGCAGCCCCGGGAGGGGGCTTAGCAATCAGCCCCAGCATTTT. Translating gives CASSPGRGLSNQPQHF.

The count of this clone is one. The V and J genes are TRBV7-2 and TRBJ2-7; TRBD1 aligns across 9 bases. With 3 bases clipped from V and 4 bases from J, the junction kept 4 bases outside the gene matches. Germline V gene sequence: CDR1 SGHTA, CDR2 FQGNSA. This CDR3 region has 14 residues. The CDR3 sequence: CASSFTQGAYEQYF. The CDR3, as DNA: TGTGCCAGCAGCTTCACACAGGGGGCGTACGAGCAGTACTTC.

The rearrangement joins TRBV25-1 to TRBJ1-2, with D unclear. The CDR3 length is 11 residues. Trimming stripped 6 bases from V and 3 bases from J, with 5 bases between. The germline gives CDR1 MGHDK, CDR2 SYGVNS. The CDR3 DNA sequence: TGTGCCAGCAGGGCGGACTATGGCTACACCTTC. It is translated as CASRADYGYTF.

The chain is built from TRBV28 and TRBJ1-1; D is unresolved. Germline V gene data show CDR1 as MDHEN and CDR2 as SYDVKM. The V end lost 3 bases, the J end lost 8 bases, and 10 bases lay between the germline ends. The CDR3 is made up of 12 amino acids. CDR3: CASSLGRREAFF. For the CDR3, the DNA is TGTGCCAGCAGTTTGGGCAGGCGAGAAGCTTTCTTT. Using reference TRBV28 and TRBJ1-1 for the parts outside the CDR3, the full variable domain is DVKVTQSSRYLVKRTGEKVFLECVQDMDHENMFWYRQDPGLGLRLIYFSYDVKMKEKGDIPEGYSVSREKKERFSLILESASTNQTSMYLCASSLGRREAFFGQGTRLTVV.

V is TRBV4-1 and J is TRBJ2-7; TRBD1 agrees at 7 bases. The J segment lost 4 bases and the V segment lost 1 base, leaving 7 bases of the junction unmatched. Germline CDR1 is MGHRA and CDR2 is YSYEKL. This CDR3 is 15 amino acids long. The CDR3 is CASSQASGQAYEQYF. The CDR3 coding sequence is TGCGCCAGCAGCCAAGCTTCCGGACAGGCGTACGAGCAGTACTTC.

J is TRBJ2-2 and V is TRBV7-6, with TRBD1 matching 7 bases. CDR1 is SGHVS and CDR2 is FNYEAQ in the germline V gene. J was trimmed by 1 base and V by 6 bases; bases with no gene match: 11. This CDR3 contains 17 residues. This CDR3 is CASRNSRDSKNTGELFF. The DNA of the CDR3 is TGTGCCAGCAGGAACTCCCGGGACAGCAAGAACACCGGGGAGCTGTTTTTT.

This clone was seen just once. The chain combines TRBV7-9 with TRBJ2-1; 10 bases map to TRBD2. From germline, CDR1 is SEHNR and CDR2 FQNEAQ (reference sequence). The CDR3 spans 19 residues. The V gene end was trimmed by 1 base and the J gene end by 10 bases; junction bases not matched to a gene: 19. The CDR3 region has the DNA TGTGCCAGCAGCTTAGTTGAATATAGCGGGAGGACCAGATCAGGGGAGCAGTTCTTC. Translation gives CASSLVEYSGRTRSGEQFF.

This rearrangement joins TRBV5-1 to TRBJ2-7, with D perhaps matching TRBD2 (5 bases). Trimming left V 1 base short and J 5 bases short, with 16 bases between. The CDR3 length is 15 residues. Looked up from germline, CDR1 is SGHRS and CDR2 is YFSETQ. The CDR3 is CASSLSGPHRDEQYF. In DNA, the CDR3 is TGCGCCAGCAGCTTGAGCGGCCCCCACCGAGACGAGCAGTACTTC.

J is TRBJ1-1 and V is TRBV23-1; no firm D call. TRBV23-1 is marked as an open reading frame, function uncertain. The CDR3 loop spans 18 amino acids. Trimming removed 0 bases from V and 0 bases from J, with 17 bases in between. CDR3 loop: CASSQSKRDKAMNTEAFF. In DNA form, the CDR3 reads TGCGCCAGCAGTCAATCAAAGAGAGACAAAGCCATGAACACTGAAGCTTTCTTT.

The chain employs TRBV27 and TRBJ2-1, with unresolved D. Per germline, CDR1 MNHEY and CDR2 SMNVEV (reference sequence). V gave up 6 bases and J gave up 0 bases, with 9 bases separating them. The CDR3 runs 14 residues. CDR3 residues: CASSEYSSYNEQFF. In nucleotides, the CDR3 is TGTGCCAGCAGCGAGTATAGCTCCTACAATGAGCAGTTCTTC.

The chain couples TRBV27 to TRBJ2-7; 9 positions match TRBD1. Trimming at V came to 0 bases and at J to 4 bases, leaving 10 bases not matched to a gene. The V gene's germline CDR1 is MNHEY and CDR2 SMNVEV (reference sequence). There are 17 residues in the CDR3. The CDR3 protein is CASSLSADRGKFYEQYF. Here the CDR3 DNA reads TGTGCCAGCAGTTTATCAGCGGACAGGGGCAAATTTTACGAGCAGTACTTC.